The rows below give T cell receptor beta chains drawn from one sample of a study of monozygotic twins with cystic fibrosis. Profiling relied on immunoSEQ multiplex PCR, and the TCRdb table lists in-frame clones only, not all of them. The sample has approximately 25,000 clones, around 93% seen once. The sequenced sample consisted of blood. These receptors originate from a girl between 2 and 10 years old with cystic fibrosis. Each CDR3 is given with its conserved first and last residue. D genes are given only for firm matches. Expanded clones get a size class; other rows say once, few or many, or leave the size out.

j_call v_call clone_size d_call cdr3_nt cdr3_aa
TRBJ1-2 TRBV9 . TRBD1 TGTGCCAGCAGCGTAGGAGGGGGCCGGGGCTACACCTTC CASSVGGGRGYTF
TRBJ2-3 TRBV6-1 . . TGTGCCAGCAGCGGAGAACGCACAGATACGCAGTATTTT CASSGERTDTQYF
TRBJ1-1 TRBV14 . . TGTGCCAGCAGCCAAGAAGGAGTGGGGAACACTGAAGCTTTCTTT CASSQEGVGNTEAFF
TRBJ2-1 TRBV10-1 . . TGCGCCAGCAGTGAGTTCTTAGCAGCCTCCTACAATGAGCAGTTCTTC CASSEFLAASYNEQFF
TRBJ1-3 TRBV6-5 . . TGTGCCAGCAGATCCGGGACACCACATACCACCATATATTTT CASRSGTPHTTIYF
TRBJ1-2 TRBV9 . TRBD1 TGTGCCAGCAGGGGAGGAGGGACAGGCCATGGCTACACCTTC CASRGGGTGHGYTF
TRBJ1-1 TRBV5-8 once TRBD1 TGTGCCAGCAGCTCCACTGGACAGGTGTACACTGAAGCTTTCTTT CASSSTGQVYTEAFF
TRBJ1-3 TRBV7-2 . . TGTGCCAGCAGCTTAGTAGCGGGCTCTGGAAACACCATATATTTT CASSLVAGSGNTIYF
TRBJ2-2 TRBV9 . . TGTGCCAGCAGCGCCCAGCGGGCCGGGGAGCTGTTTTTT CASSAQRAGELFF
TRBJ1-6 TRBV6-1 . . TGTGCCAGCAGTGCCTGGGATTCACCCCTCCACTTT CASSAWDSPLHF
TRBJ1-5 TRBV30 . TRBD1 TGTGCCTGGAGTGTAGGGACAGGGGCTCAGCCCCAGCATTTT CAWSVGTGAQPQHF
TRBJ1-2 TRBV13 . . TGTGCCAGCAGTACACGGACGGAGGGCTACACCTTC CASSTRTEGYTF
TRBJ1-5 TRBV28 . . TGTGCCAGCAGTTTATTGAGGGAGAGTCAGCCCCAGCATTTT CASSLLRESQPQHF
TRBJ2-3 TRBV30 . TRBD2 TGTGCCTGGGAGAGCTCTAGCGGGGGAGTAGATACGCAGTATTTT CAWESSSGGVDTQYF
TRBJ2-5 TRBV18 . . TGTGCCAGCTCACCACCGTCAGGGACGTACCAAGAGACCCAGTACTTC CASSPPSGTYQETQYF
TRBJ2-2 TRBV5-6 . TRBD1 TGTGCCAGCAGCCATCGACAGGGTGGCCAAACCGGGGAGCTGTTTTTT CASSHRQGGQTGELFF
TRBJ2-3 TRBV5-6 . . TGTGCCAGCAGCTTGCTTCTCTCAAGCACAGATACGCAGTATTTT CASSLLLSSTDTQYF
TRBJ1-3 TRBV5-1 . . TGCGCCAGCAGCTCGACCGGGACATTTGGAAACACCATATATTTT CASSSTGTFGNTIYF
TRBJ2-3 TRBV5-1 . . TGCGCCAGCAGCCTGGAATTCACAGATACGCAGTATTTT CASSLEFTDTQYF
TRBJ1-1 TRBV28 . . TGTGCCAGCAGCCGGTCACAGATGAACACTGAAGCTTTCTTT CASSRSQMNTEAFF
TRBJ1-4 TRBV5-1 . TRBD1 TGCGCCAGCACTACAGGGGATTCTGAAAAACTGTTTTTT CASTTGDSEKLFF
TRBJ2-7 TRBV6-5 . . TGTGCCAGCAGCCGCCCGGGAACATCCTACGAGCAGTACTTC CASSRPGTSYEQYF
TRBJ2-7 TRBV25-1 few . TGTGCCAGCGGGGACCCGGCCTCCTACGAGCAGTACTTC CASGDPASYEQYF
TRBJ1-1 TRBV13 . TRBD1 TGTGCCAGCAGCCGGGACAGGGGGCTTCGAGCTTTCTTT CASSRDRGLRAFF
TRBJ1-5 TRBV19 . . TGTGCCAGTAGTATAATGAGGGGTCAGCCCCAGCATTTT CASSIMRGQPQHF
TRBJ1-2 TRBV19 . TRBD1 TGTGCCAGTAGTTTCTTGACAGGGGCAGGGTATGGCTACACCTTC CASSFLTGAGYGYTF
TRBJ1-5 TRBV2 . . TGTGCCAGCAGTTACCGGGACCCAATGGAGCCCCAGCATTTT CASSYRDPMEPQHF
TRBJ2-1 TRBV30 . . TGTGCCTGGAGTGGATCGGGACCCCAGTTCTTC CAWSGSGPQFF
TRBJ2-1 TRBV18 once . TGTGCCAGCTCAGCAGGGGCCGCCTACAATGAGCAGTTCTTC CASSAGAAYNEQFF
TRBJ1-4 TRBV2 . TRBD1 TGTGCCAGCACCAGGGGGACTAATGAAAAACTGTTTTTT CASTRGTNEKLFF
TRBJ2-2 TRBV4-1 . . TGCGCCAGCAGAATCGGGGGGAACACCGGGGAGCTGTTTTTT CASRIGGNTGELFF
TRBJ2-3 TRBV9 . TRBD2 TGTGCCAGCAGCGTTTTAGCGGGGGGTAGCACAGATACGCAGTATTTT CASSVLAGGSTDTQYF
TRBJ2-7 TRBV18 once TRBD1 TGTGCCAGCTCTCAAACCGGGACAGGAATAGTCTACGAGCAGTACTTC CASSQTGTGIVYEQYF
TRBJ1-1 TRBV2 once . TGTGCCAGCGCTAGGGGATTGAACACTGAAGCTTTCTTT CASARGLNTEAFF
TRBJ2-3 TRBV4-3 . . TGCGCCAGCAGCCAAGATCAGGGACTGAGCACAGATACGCAGTATTTT CASSQDQGLSTDTQYF
TRBJ2-3 TRBV6-1 . . TGTGCCATTCAGAGGGACACAGATACGCAGTATTTT CAIQRDTDTQYF
TRBJ2-3 TRBV2 . . TGTGCCAGCAGCGGCAGCACAGATACGCAGTATTTT CASSGSTDTQYF
TRBJ1-6 TRBV10-2 . . TGCGCCAGCAGTGAGTCCAGGCTCGGAGCCCTCCACTTT CASSESRLGALHF
TRBJ2-7 TRBV28 few . TGTGCCAGCGGCCGGGAACACGGGCCGGAGAGGTACGAGCAGTACTTC CASGREHGPERYEQYF
TRBJ2-5 TRBV28 . . TGTGCCAGCAGTTGGGGCGACAAGACCCAGTACTTC CASSWGDKTQYF
TRBJ2-7 TRBV28 . TRBD2 TGTGCCAGCAGTTCCCCCTGGGAGGGTAGGGACTTTAGCTCCTACGAGCAGTACTTC CASSSPWEGRDFSSYEQYF
TRBJ1-1 TRBV6-5 . . TGTGCCAGCAGTTATCTCGGGGGATCGGACACTGAAGCTTTCTTT CASSYLGGSDTEAFF
TRBJ1-6 TRBV11-3 . . TGTGCCAGCAGCTTAGGGAAGGGGAGTTCACCCCTCCACTTT CASSLGKGSSPLHF
TRBJ1-6 TRBV6-1 . . TGTGCCAGCAGTGATAGGGGTTCACCCCTCCACTTT CASSDRGSPLHF
TRBJ1-1 TRBV7-2 . . TGTGCCAGCAGCTTACATCTGAACACTGAAGCTTTCTTT CASSLHLNTEAFF
TRBJ1-2 TRBV6-5 . TRBD1 TGTGCCAGCAGTTACGAGGGGGCGGCAGGGTTCGGTGGCTACACCTTC CASSYEGAAGFGGYTF
TRBJ1-6 TRBV10-1 . TRBD1 TGCGCCAGCAGGACGGACAGGGTGCTACCGAATTCACCCCTCCACTTT CASRTDRVLPNSPLHF
TRBJ1-2 TRBV28 . TRBD1 TGTGCCAGCAGGACCCAGGGGTCGGACAGGGCAGGGGGTTATGGCTACACCTTC CASRTQGSDRAGGYGYTF
TRBJ1-1 TRBV18 . TRBD1 TGTGCCAGCTCACCATGGACAGGGCCTAGGGACACTGAAGCTTTCTTT CASSPWTGPRDTEAFF
TRBJ1-6 TRBV10-1 . . TGCGCCAGCAGTTACAGCTCTGGTTCACCCCTCCACTTT CASSYSSGSPLHF
TRBJ2-1 TRBV7-7 . . TGTGCCAGCAGCTCGGGATCTAGCAATGAGCAGTTCTTC CASSSGSSNEQFF
TRBJ1-3 TRBV6-1 . TRBD1 TGTGCCAGCAGTGGGCCTGGACAGGGAATCTCTGGAAACACCATATATTTT CASSGPGQGISGNTIYF
TRBJ1-1 TRBV10-3 . . TGTGCCATATACGGGGGGAGCACTGAAGCTTTCTTT CAIYGGSTEAFF